The following is a T cell receptor (beta chain) sequence with its context. Its antigen remains unknown. There are 15 residues in the CDR3. CDR1 is SGHNT and CDR2 is YYREEE in the germline V gene (reference sequence). V was clipped by 4 bases and J by 0 bases, with 10 bases between them. This entry comes from a study of OX40 agonist ivuxolimab in advanced cancers. Across the study: Partial responses were observed in three patients, of whom one had hepatocellular carcinoma and two had cutaneous melanoma. Findings and caveats of the study: Some of the nonresponding patients also showed low levels of normalized T-cell clonal expansion. Patients with a partial response at 0.1-3.0 mg/kg had among the lowest clonal expansion.

Using immunoSEQ multiplex PCR, the repertoire was profiled, and TCRdb retains in-frame clones only, with some absent. Of about 36,000 clones listed, around four fifths are singletons. This TCR was recovered from an adult with an advanced solid tumor such as melanoma, head and neck, liver or kidney cancer. Source: CD4+ or CD8+ T cells sorted from blood, taken in a trial of the OX40 agonist ivuxolimab. V usage is TRBV5-4 and J usage is TRBJ2-2; D ambiguous. DNA for the CDR3: TGTGCCAGCAGCAATTGGCGGTCGAACACCGGGGAGCTGTTTTTT. Translation gives CASSNWRSNTGELFF.